This T cell receptor (beta chain) was identified during a study of shared clonotypes between healthy human individuals. Study outcomes and limitations: In a few donors, approximately 5% of naive CD4 clonotypes appeared in common.

Trimming cost V 6 bases and J 4 bases, with 12 bases left between them. Germline values: CDR1 KGHSH, CDR2 LQKENI. This CDR3 comprises 13 residues. CD4+ cells were split into CD45RA+ naive and CD45RA-negative memory subsets. In regard to this clone: Its target is not known.

A deep-level run was used for the assay. Assay: immunoSEQ multiplex PCR; the TCRdb copy retains only in-frame clones and omits some. Of about 2.3 million clones listed, just under 95% were seen once; the top ten hold 0.37%. The rearrangement joins TRBV18 to TRBJ2-5; D might be TRBD1 (6 bases). The sample taken for sequencing was naive CD4+ T cells from PBMCs. As to subset: CD45RA+ positively selected. The receptor was isolated from a man aged 18 to 29 in good health. Some clones in this sample may be carry-over from other donors' samples. In DNA, the CDR3 is TGTGCCAGCTCTACTCAACAGGGAGAGACCCAGTACTTC. Protein: CASSTQQGETQYF.